Listed here are 5 T cell receptor beta chains from one sample, sequenced in a study of T cells in Graves' hyperthyroidism and ophthalmopathy. RNA transcripts served as the template for amplifying TCR beta CDR3 regions. HTBI primers drove first-round RT-PCR of the TCR CDR3. MiXCR was run by TCRdb on the multiplex PCR reads, yielding one entry per CDR3 protein. The sample has roughly 520,000 distinct CDR3 sequences, about 24% seen once. The sequencing sample was made of blood. The source is a woman in her 30s with Graves' ophthalmopathy.

This chain links TRBV2 with TRBJ2-5; 9 bases line up with TRBD2. Germline CDR1 and CDR2: SNHLY and FYNNEI. With 8 bases clipped from V and 5 bases from J, the junction kept 3 bases outside the gene matches. The CDR3 has 12 amino acids. The CDR3 sequence is CASELAGETQYF. For the CDR3, the DNA is TGTGCCAGCGAACTAGCGGGCGAGACCCAGTACTTC.

This clonotype was picked up many times. The V gene is TRBV6-1, the J gene TRBJ1-2; the D is unclear. With 7 bases removed from V and 8 bases from J, the gap between germline ends came to 20 bases. The CDR3 runs to 14 residues. Germline CDR1 reads MNHNS; CDR2 reads SASEGT. The CDR3 region is CASTTSTGSGGYTF. The CDR3 DNA reads TGTGCCAGCACTACCTCCACGGGGTCCGGAGGCTACACCTTC.

This rearrangement joins TRBV12-3 or TRBV12-4 to TRBJ1-1; 11 bases line up with TRBD1. The junction had 7 bases not matched to a gene; V was cut back by 3 bases and J by 4 bases. The CDR3 length is 16 residues. The CDR3 here is CASSFRTGGRGTEAFF. The DNA for the CDR3 is TGTGCCAGCAGTTTCCGGACAGGGGGCCGTGGCACTGAAGCTTTCTTT.

The chain joins TRBV19 to TRBJ1-5, with 7 bases lining up with TRBD1. V dropped 7 bases and J dropped 6; count of bases not matched to a gene: 9. Germline-derived CDR1 and CDR2 are LNHDA and SQIVND (reference sequence). This CDR3 comprises 14 residues. The CDR3 here is CASTSTGRAQPQHF. The CDR3 bases are TGTGCCAGTACCTCGACAGGGCGGGCTCAGCCCCAGCATTTT.

For this clonotype: In this CDR3 the conserved last residue, phenylalanine or tryptophan, is missing, so a read error is likely. The CDR3 nucleotides read TGTGCCAGCAGTAACAGCTATGGCTACACCCTC. This encodes CASSNSYGYTL. This sequence joins TRBV6-5 and TRBJ1-2, with D hard to call. This CDR3 is built from 11 residues. From germline, CDR1 is MNHEY and CDR2 SVGAGI. V was trimmed by 5 bases and J by 4 bases, leaving 5 bases between them.